This is a list of T cell receptor beta chains from one sample in a study of T cell repertoires in cytomegalovirus infection. TCRdb re-called the reads through MiXCR, storing one row per CDR3 protein. The table shows approximately 250,000 distinct CDR3 sequences, with around 8.7% occurring only once. The material sequenced was PBMCs. The receptor set was obtained from a human donor in good health (CMV status not recorded). Some clones in this sample may be carry-over from other donors' samples. Both conserved end residues are part of each CDR3. The order of the fields is J gene, V gene, clone size, D gene, CDR3 DNA, CDR3 protein. The D gene is left open where the match is weak. Expanded clones get a size class; other rows say once, few or many, or leave the size out.

>TRBJ2-1|TRBV10-3|many|TRBD2
TGTGCCATCAGGGCATTGGGAGGGCCTGGCGATGAGCAGTTCTTC
CAIRALGGPGDEQFF
>TRBJ2-7|TRBV7-2|many|TRBD2
TGTGCCAGCAGCTTAGCGCGGCTAGCGGAGCATTACGAGCAGTACTTC
CASSLARLAEHYEQYF
>TRBJ2-1|TRBV12-3/TRBV12-4|many|TRBD2
TGTGCCAGCAGGGTAGCGGGAGCCAAAGACAATGAGCAGTTCTTC
CASRVAGAKDNEQFF
>TRBJ1-4|TRBV6-5|many|.
TGTGCCAGCAGTTACTCGCATTGGGATGAAAAACTGTTTTTT
CASSYSHWDEKLFF
>TRBJ2-3|TRBV20-1|.|.
TGCAGTGCTATTCTCACAGATACGCAGTATTTT
CSAILTDTQYF
>TRBJ1-1|TRBV20-1|many|.
TGCAGTGCTAGAGATCCCGGGGCATGGACTGAAGCTTTCTTT
CSARDPGAWTEAFF
>TRBJ1-1|TRBV7-6|many|.
TGTGCCAGCAGCCCGAGTGTCAGGAGGAACACTGAAGCTTTCTTT
CASSPSVRRNTEAFF
>TRBJ2-3|TRBV29-1|few|.
TGCAGCGCCGTGTTGGCTCGTGCAGTATATTTT
CSAVLARAVYF
>TRBJ2-1|TRBV7-2|many|TRBD2
TGTGCCAGCAGCTGGCGGGGGGGCAATGAGCAGTTCTTC
CASSWRGGNEQFF
>TRBJ2-4|TRBV2|.|.
TGTGCCAGCACCCCAGAACTAGCCAAAAACATTCAGTACTTC
CASTPELAKNIQYF
>TRBJ1-3|TRBV7-9|few|.
TGTGCCAGCAGCTTAACGGACGCTTCTCTCGTTTTT
CASSLTDASLVF
>TRBJ1-1|TRBV5-1|few|.
TGCGCCAGCAGCTTGACCAACAGTTTGAACACTGAAGCTTTCTTT
CASSLTNSLNTEAFF
>TRBJ2-1|TRBV20-1|many|TRBD2
TGCAGTGCTCGACTAGCGGGAGGGGCTGAGCAGTTCTTC
CSARLAGGAEQFF
>TRBJ1-2|TRBV11-2|many|.
TGTGCCAGCAGCTCCCAGGGGTGGGATGGCTACACCTTC
CASSSQGWDGYTF
>TRBJ1-4|TRBV4-2|few|.
TGTGCCAGCAGCCAAGACTGGCAGGGTGGAAGAACTAATGAAAAACTGTTTTTT
CASSQDWQGGRTNEKLFF
>TRBJ1-1|TRBV29-1|.|.
TGCAGCGCCGACAGTAGTAGCGCTGAAGCTTTCTTT
CSADSSSAEAFF
>TRBJ2-7|TRBV12-3/TRBV12-4|.|.
TGTGCCAGCTCCAGGGTGCCCCACGAGCAGTACTTC
CASSRVPHEQYF
>TRBJ1-3|TRBV7-2|many|.
TGTGCCAGCAGCTTAGCAAGGGGACCCCCTACAGACACCATATATTTT
CASSLARGPPTDTIYF
>TRBJ1-5|TRBV12-3/TRBV12-4|.|.
TGTGCCAGCAGTACAGGGTACCAGCCCCAGCATTTT
CASSTGYQPQHF
>TRBJ2-2|TRBV7-2|many|.
TGTGCCAGCTCGTTCGGGCGGAACACCGGGGAGCTGTTTTTT
CASSFGRNTGELFF
>TRBJ2-7|TRBV7-2|.|.
TGTGCCAGCAGCTTAGACAGGGCCTCCTACGAGCAGTACTTC
CASSLDRASYEQYF
>TRBJ2-5|TRBV10-1|.|.
TGCGCCAGCAGTGAGTCAGGGGCAGTTGAGACCCAGTACTTC
CASSESGAVETQYF